These 15 T cell receptor beta chains were all obtained from the same sample, sequenced in a study of shared clonotypes between healthy human individuals. Terminally differentiated effector memory CD45RA+ cells were excluded by CCR7 positive selection of CD45RO-negative cells. The table came from immunoSEQ multiplex PCR; TCRdb's copy has only in-frame clones and leaves some out. The sample yields fewer than 1 million clones, 96% seen once. Source material: naive CD8+ T cells sorted from blood. These receptors were taken from a man aged 25-45 years in good health.

About this clone itself: Other DNA sequences within the sample encode an identical CDR3. J is TRBJ1-1 and V is TRBV28, with D unclear. Germline lookup yields CDR1 MDHEN and CDR2 SYDVKM. The CDR3 has 13 residues. Trimming took off 2 bases at V and 0 bases at J, with 4 bases between the two ends. In DNA, the CDR3 is TGTGCCAGCAGTTTAGGGGTGAACACTGAAGCTTTCTTT. Translated, it gives CASSLGVNTEAFF.

The chain joins TRBV2 to TRBJ2-7, with TRBD2 as a possible D gene (5 bases). The length of the CDR3 is 15 residues. Trimming removed 5 bases from V and 2 bases from J, with 16 bases in between. CDR1 and CDR2 (germline): SNHLY, FYNNEI. The CDR3 sequence is CASSTASLTTYEQYF. CDR3 coding DNA: TGTGCCAGCAGTACCGCTAGCCTAACAACCTACGAGCAGTACTTC.

The J gene is TRBJ2-7, the V gene TRBV15; 8 nucleotides align to TRBD2. The CDR3 totals 15 residues. V dropped 0 bases and J dropped 3; count of bases not matched to a gene: 4. Germline lookup yields CDR1 LNHNV and CDR2 YYDKDF (reference sequence). Here the CDR3 reads CATSRDPGTSYEQYF. The CDR3 region has the DNA TGTGCCACCAGCAGAGATCCCGGGACTAGCTACGAGCAGTACTTC.

The J gene is TRBJ2-5, the V gene TRBV11-2; no reliable D call. This CDR3 region has 17 residues. The germline V gene has CDR1 SGHAT and CDR2 FQNNGV. V lost 4 bases and J 0 bases, leaving 18 bases between the germline ends. The CDR3 nucleotides are TGTGCCAGCAGCTCCGTGTTGGTCGGTCAGAACCAAGAGACCCAGTACTTC. Amino acid sequence: CASSSVLVGQNQETQYF.

This clone has only a few counts. The chain has TRBV6-1 and TRBJ2-1; TRBD2 aligns across 14 bases. Germline V gene sequence: CDR1 MNHNS, CDR2 SASEGT. The V gene end was trimmed by 3 bases and the J gene end by 16 bases; junction bases not matched to a gene: 5. The length of the CDR3 is 13 residues. In DNA form, the CDR3 reads TGTGCCAGCAGTGAGGGACTAGCGGGAGAGGGTTTCTTC. Translating gives CASSEGLAGEGFF.

A single count supports this clone. The rearrangement links TRBV30 to TRBJ2-1, with D perhaps matching TRBD1 or TRBD2 (5 bases each). The CDR3 loop spans 14 amino acids. Trimming stripped 3 bases from V and 4 bases from J, with 13 bases between. Germline V gene lookup returns CDR1 GTSNPN and CDR2 SVGIG (reference sequence). The chain's CDR3 is CAWSAGTGYNEQFF. CDR3 nucleotides: TGTGCCTGGAGCGCCGGGACGGGTTACAATGAGCAGTTCTTC. The full variable domain, with the rest looked up from reference TRBV30 and TRBJ2-1, is SQTIHQWPATLVQPVGSPLSLECTVEGTSNPNLYWYRQAAGRGLQLLFYSVGIGQISSEVPQNLSASRPQDRQFILSSKKLLLSDSGFYLCAWSAGTGYNEQFFGPGTRLTVL.

V usage is TRBV7-9 and J usage is TRBJ1-3, with D unresolved. Germline-derived CDR1 and CDR2 are SEHNR and FQNEAQ (reference sequence). V lost 4 bases and J lost 7, with 11 bases in between. This CDR3 comprises 13 residues. This CDR3 reads CASSSPLVNTIYF. In DNA, the CDR3 is TGTGCCAGCAGCTCACCCCTCGTGAACACCATATATTTT.

The rearrangement links TRBV9 to TRBJ2-5, with D perhaps matching TRBD2 (5 bases). CDR1 is SGDLS and CDR2 is YYNGEE in the germline V gene. Trimming took 0 bases from V and 9 from J, leaving 15 bases between them. The CDR3 loop spans 14 amino acids. In DNA, the CDR3 is TGTGCCAGCAGCGTAGAAGGTGGTGGGGAGCCCCAGTACTTC. Amino acids: CASSVEGGGEPQYF.

Concerning this clone: This sample includes further DNA sequences coding for the same CDR3. The chain uses TRBV27 and TRBJ2-3, with 7 bases fitting TRBD2. Germline trimming cut 2 bases from V and 2 bases from J; bases unmatched to any gene: 1. From germline, CDR1 is MNHEY and CDR2 SMNVEV (reference sequence). This CDR3 has 14 residues. The CDR3 DNA is TGTGCCAGCAGTTTAGCGGGAGTCACAGATACGCAGTATTTT. It specifies CASSLAGVTDTQYF.

The chain combines TRBV29-1 with TRBJ1-1; no definite D call. With 8 bases removed from V and 1 base from J, the gap between germline ends came to 8 bases. Germline values: CDR1 SQVTM, CDR2 ANQGSEA. The length of the CDR3 is 11 residues. The CDR3 protein is CSIDGNTEAFF. The CDR3 DNA follows: TGCAGCATAGACGGGAACACTGAAGCTTTCTTT.

This sequence joins TRBV6-5 and TRBJ2-7; D may match TRBD1 or TRBD2 (5 bases each). The CDR3 runs 13 residues. Trimming cost V 2 bases and J 5 bases, with 10 bases left between them. Germline CDR1 and CDR2: MNHEY and SVGAGI. This CDR3 is CASSYRDHHEQYF. As DNA, the CDR3 is TGTGCCAGCAGTTACAGGGACCACCACGAGCAGTACTTC.

This clone was detected only once. The chain has TRBV27 and TRBJ2-5, with 7 bases aligning to TRBD2. There are 13 residues in the CDR3. CDR1 is MNHEY and CDR2 is SMNVEV in the germline V gene (reference sequence). Germline trimming cut 8 bases from V and 7 bases from J; bases unmatched to any gene: 10. The CDR3, as DNA: TGTGCCAGCGGTTACGGGACTACCGGGACCCAGTACTTC. It is translated as CASGYGTTGTQYF.

V gene TRBV27 combines with J gene TRBJ1-5; TRBD1 agrees at 8 bases. V lost 6 bases, J lost 0 bases, and 7 bases stayed unmatched. The V gene's germline CDR1 is MNHEY and CDR2 SMNVEV (reference sequence). CDR3 length: 16 residues. The CDR3 loop reads CASSFWTGNSNQPQHF. The DNA of the CDR3 is TGTGCCAGCAGCTTTTGGACAGGGAATAGCAATCAGCCCCAGCATTTT.

This chain's CDR3 is CASSLGTGPQHF. The CDR3 DNA reads TGTGCCAGCAGTTTAGGGACAGGGCCCCAGCATTTT. J is TRBJ1-5 and V is TRBV27; 8 bases match TRBD1. Germline assignment: CDR1 MNHEY and CDR2 SMNVEV (reference sequence). The ends lost 2 bases at V and 9 bases at J; junction bases unmatched: 0. This CDR3 contains 12 residues.

The rearrangement links TRBV6-6 to TRBJ2-5, with TRBD1 as a possible D gene (6 bases). The CDR3 has 15 residues. Germline lookup yields CDR1 MNHNY and CDR2 SVGAGI (reference sequence). V was cut by 5 bases and J by 1 base, with 14 bases left in between. CDR3 protein: CASSDRSAAQETQYF. In DNA, the CDR3 is TGTGCCAGCAGTGACAGGAGCGCGGCCCAAGAGACCCAGTACTTC.